The 19 T cell receptor beta chains reported below all come from one sample, sequenced in a study of regulatory T cells in long-lasting Graves disease. Investigators prepared the TCR beta libraries by applying iRepertoire HTBI primers and Arm-PCR of CDR3 regions. TCRdb independently ran MiXCR on the multiplex PCR reads; one entry per CDR3 protein. The sample carries 500,000 or so distinct CDR3 sequences, about 16% recorded once. Time point in this sample: newly diagnosed GD, antithyroid drugs for less than 3 months. The TCR library was made from RNA that had been extracted from PBMCs in TRIzol. This sample also belongs to another study, concerning T cells in Graves' hyperthyroidism and ophthalmopathy.

The sequences come from peripheral blood mononuclear cells (PBMCs), collected at new diagnosis, from a patient treated with antithyroid drugs. The receptors shown here come from a woman aged 35 to 60 with Graves disease.

This clonotype has at least ten counts. The rearrangement uses TRBV2 and TRBJ1-2, with D unresolved. V lost 3 bases and J lost 2, with 7 bases in between. This CDR3 is built from 13 residues. The V gene's germline CDR1 is SNHLY and CDR2 FYNNEI. CDR3 loop: CASSDWVNYGYTF. CDR3 in DNA: TGTGCCAGCAGTGATTGGGTAAACTATGGCTACACCTTC.

This clonotype was seen ten or more times. V gene TRBV27 combines with J gene TRBJ2-1; 14 bases map to TRBD2. V shed 3 bases, J shed 9 bases, and the junction held 7 bases outside the gene matches. The CDR3 is made up of 16 amino acids. CDR1 MNHEY and CDR2 SMNVEV come from the germline V gene (reference sequence). CDR3 bases: TGTGCCAGCAGTTTCCAGACTAGCGGGGGGGCGGTTGAGCAGTTCTTC. Translation: CASSFQTSGGAVEQFF.

Turning to this clonotype: It may be a read error: a sequence one base away is much more abundant. The chain joins TRBV3-1 to TRBJ2-3; 9 bases map to TRBD2. The better agreement between TRBJ2-5 and the DNA end casts doubt on the J call. The CDR3 totals 14 residues. CDR1 is LGHDT, CDR2 YNNKEL, per germline (reference sequence). The DNA of the CDR3 is TGTGCCAGCAGCCGGCGGGGGGGCCTGGAGACCCAGTACTTC. This encodes CASSRRGGLETQYF.

This clonotype was seen ten or more times. V and J are TRBV27 and TRBJ1-1; 7 positions match TRBD1. CDR1 and CDR2 (germline): MNHEY, SMNVEV (reference sequence). After removal of 7 bases from V and 5 bases from J, the junction contained 7 bases not matched to a gene. The CDR3 has 13 amino acids. This chain's CDR3 is CASTSGGRTEAFF. Written as DNA, the CDR3 is TGTGCCAGCACCTCAGGGGGACGAACTGAAGCTTTCTTT.

This clonotype appeared many times. The V call is TRBV10-3, the J call TRBJ2-5, with 7 bases matching TRBD1. The V and J ends lost 11 bases and 5 bases, in that order; junction bases with no gene match: 11. Germline V gene data show CDR1 as ENHRY and CDR2 as SYGVKD. This CDR3 comprises 13 residues. The CDR3 coding sequence is TGTGCCGTCTCGAGGGGGCGCGAGGAGACCCAGTACTTC. Translation gives CAVSRGREETQYF.

At least ten counts were recorded for this clonotype. The CDR3 is CASILDRNEKLFF. Written as DNA, the CDR3 is TGTGCCAGCATCCTGGATCGAAATGAAAAACTGTTTTTT. The chain joins TRBV2 to TRBJ1-4, with D uncertain. CDR1 and CDR2 from the germline V gene are SNHLY and FYNNEI. The CDR3 runs to 13 residues. V was clipped by 7 bases and J by 5 bases, with 11 bases between them.

The table lists this clonotype with a few counts. V is TRBV14 and J is TRBJ1-2, with D uncertain. V was clipped by 4 bases and J by 4 bases, with 13 bases between them. Germline V gene sequence: CDR1 SGHDN, CDR2 FVKESK. There are 14 residues in the CDR3. The CDR3 loop reads CASSLTVLGYGYTF. The CDR3 region has the DNA TGTGCCAGCAGCCTCACCGTTCTAGGCTATGGCTACACCTTC.

This clonotype was counted a few times. The chain carries TRBV5-5 and TRBJ1-6, with a possible D match to TRBD1 (5 bases). Germline CDR1 SGHKS, CDR2 YYEKEE (reference sequence). V lost 4 bases to trimming and J lost 3 bases, with 14 bases between them. The CDR3 extends over 16 amino acids. CDR3 protein: CASSPTGEFYNSPLHF. The DNA for the CDR3 is TGTGCCAGCAGCCCTACGGGGGAGTTCTATAATTCACCCCTCCACTTT.

This clonotype was recorded at least ten times. The rearrangement links TRBV29-1 to TRBJ2-3; TRBD2 agrees at 9 bases. V trimming: 2 bases; J trimming: 12 bases; junction bases outside the gene matches: 6. The CDR3 loop spans 12 amino acids. Germline CDR1 reads SQVTM; CDR2 reads ANQGSEA. The CDR3 spells CSVEWLAGAQYF. CDR3 nucleotide sequence: TGCAGCGTTGAATGGTTAGCGGGGGCCCAGTATTTT.

This clonotype was counted at least ten times. J is TRBJ1-1 and V is TRBV18, with D possibly TRBD1 on 6 matching bases. Germline lookup yields CDR1 KGHSH and CDR2 LQKENI. The ends were cut back, 6 bases at V and 1 base at J, with 12 bases in the middle. The CDR3 has 14 amino acids. The CDR3 is CASSPGHRNTEAFF. The DNA for the CDR3 is TGTGCCAGCTCCCCGGGACACCGGAACACTGAAGCTTTCTTT.

The rearrangement links TRBV7-3 to TRBJ2-7; D is perhaps TRBD1 (7 bases). Germline V CDR1 and CDR2: SGHTA, FQGTGA. With 5 bases removed from V and 0 bases from J, the gap between germline ends came to 17 bases. There are 16 residues in the CDR3. The CDR3 is CASSKNRRGHSYEQYF. The CDR3 DNA is TGTGCCAGCAGCAAAAATAGGAGGGGGCACTCCTACGAGCAGTACTTC.

CDR3 bases: TGTGCCAGCAGTTTAAAGACAGGGGGCGGCACCGGGGAGCTGTTTTTT. Its translation is CASSLKTGGGTGELFF. V usage is TRBV27 and J usage is TRBJ2-2; 10 bases are shared with TRBD1. Germline V gene sequence: CDR1 MNHEY, CDR2 SMNVEV (reference sequence). This CDR3 region has 16 residues. V lost 2 bases to trimming and J lost 4 bases; unmatched junction nucleotides: 4.

The table lists this clonotype with a few counts. The chain uses TRBV5-1 and TRBJ2-7; TRBD1 agrees at 8 bases. Germline loops: CDR1 SGHRS, CDR2 YFSETQ. The CDR3 totals 15 residues. V lost 1 base and J lost 2; bases outside the gene matches: 5. CDR3 nucleotide sequence: TGCGCCAGCAGCTTGTCCACGGACAGGGCCTACGAGCAGTACTTC. Residues: CASSLSTDRAYEQYF.

Only a few counts were recorded for this clonotype. V usage is TRBV19 and J usage is TRBJ1-1; D not certain. The V gene lost 3 bases and the J gene lost 8 bases, with 16 bases spanning the gap. CDR1 LNHDA and CDR2 SQIVND come from the germline V gene (reference sequence). This CDR3 has 14 amino acids. CDR3 protein: CASSIGVSGPEAFF. CDR3 DNA: TGTGCCAGTAGTATTGGAGTAAGTGGACCCGAAGCTTTCTTT.

In this sample, this clonotype turned up many times. The chain joins TRBV7-2 to TRBJ2-5; TRBD2 might be the D (7 bases). The V end was cut by 5 bases, the J end by 5 bases, with 21 bases between. In germline, CDR1 is SGHTA, CDR2 FQGNSA. The CDR3 is 16 amino acids. CDR3 residues: CASSLLGGGGWETQYF. CDR3 bases: TGTGCCAGCAGCCTCCTGGGGGGCGGGGGTTGGGAGACCCAGTACTTC.

This clonotype was detected a few times. This chain joins TRBV3-1 and TRBJ2-1, with D uncertain. Germline CDR1 LGHDT, CDR2 YNNKEL (reference sequence). V was clipped by 1 base and J by 8 bases, with 12 bases between them. This CDR3 contains 14 residues. CDR3 sequence: CASSQAVVPHEQFF. The CDR3 DNA is TGTGCCAGCAGCCAAGCGGTAGTACCCCATGAGCAGTTCTTC.

Points on this clonotype: One end of the junction does not line up with germline, which may come from a read error. V and J are TRBV6-2 or TRBV6-3 and TRBJ1-1, with D hard to call. The CDR3 has 14 amino acids. CDR1 is MNHEY, CDR2 SVGEGT, per germline. CDR3 sequence: CASREQTSNTEAFF. The CDR3 nucleotides are TGTGCCAGCAGGGAGCAGACCTCGAACACCGAAGCTTTCTTT.

The table lists this clonotype with many counts. V is TRBV3-1 and J is TRBJ1-1; D might be TRBD2 (5 bases). Judging by the DNA end, TRBJ2-3 fits better; the J call may be wrong. The CDR3 is 13 amino acids. Germline loops: CDR1 LGHDT, CDR2 YNNKEL (reference sequence). In DNA, the CDR3 is TGTGCCAGCAGCCCATCCGGGGTAAATACGCAGTATTTT. This translates into CASSPSGVNTQYF.

This clonotype was seen a single time. The chain couples TRBV14 to TRBJ1-1; no clear D gene. CDR3 length: 14 residues. Germline loops: CDR1 SGHDN, CDR2 FVKESK. The V end was cut by 0 bases, the J end by 1 base, with 6 bases between. The CDR3 nucleotides read TGTGCCAGCAGCCAAGACAATGCGAACACTGAAGCTTTCTTT. Amino acids: CASSQDNANTEAFF.